This T cell receptor (beta chain) was captured by sequencing in a study of response to subunit inactivated influenza vaccine. General study findings and limits: Few additional T cells are recruited per seasonal influenza vaccination, authors suggested.

Losses at the gene ends were 3 bases for V and 5 bases for J; bases not matched to a gene: 7. Germline CDR1 and CDR2: SGHRS and YFSETQ. CDR3 length equals 16 residues. Worth noting for this clonotype: Antigen specificity is unknown.

A single record per CDR3 protein comes from TCRdb applying MiXCR to the RT-PCR reads. The sample has 650,000 or so distinct CDR3 sequences, around 15% seen once. V and J are TRBV5-1 and TRBJ2-1; TRBD2 matches at 11 bases. This TCR came from a man in his fifties who received an inactivated influenza vaccine. This specimen was PBMCs from blood, taken less than 15 days before vaccination. The CDR3 nucleotides read TGCGCCAGCAGCTCAATAGCGGGAGGGAGGAACAATGAGCAGTTCTTC. Amino acids: CASSSIAGGRNNEQFF.